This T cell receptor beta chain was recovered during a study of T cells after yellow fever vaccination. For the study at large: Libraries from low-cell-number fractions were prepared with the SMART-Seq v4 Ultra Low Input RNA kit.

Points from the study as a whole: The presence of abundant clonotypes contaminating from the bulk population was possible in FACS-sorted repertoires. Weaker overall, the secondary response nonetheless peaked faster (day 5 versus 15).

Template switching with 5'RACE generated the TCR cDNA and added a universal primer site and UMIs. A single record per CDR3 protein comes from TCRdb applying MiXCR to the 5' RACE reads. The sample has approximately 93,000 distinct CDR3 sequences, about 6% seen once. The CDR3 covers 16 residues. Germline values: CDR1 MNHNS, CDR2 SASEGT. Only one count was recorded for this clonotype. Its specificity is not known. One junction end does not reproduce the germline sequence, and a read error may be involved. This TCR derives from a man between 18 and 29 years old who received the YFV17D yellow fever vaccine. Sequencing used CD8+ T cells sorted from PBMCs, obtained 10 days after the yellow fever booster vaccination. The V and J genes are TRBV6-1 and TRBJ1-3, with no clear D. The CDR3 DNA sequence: TGTGCCAGCAGTGAGGAGTGGTCCAACTCTGGAAACACCATATCTTTT. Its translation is CASSEEWSNSGNTISF.